The sequence of this TCR beta chain was determined in a study of blood T cell repertoires in COVID-19. Study-level information: Samples representing acute and convalescent COVID-19 were sourced from the United States, Italy and Spain. PBMCs, B-cell-depleted T cells, or T cells were the source of the cDNA or gDNA that made up the material.

Trimming pared 4 bases from V and 2 bases from J, leaving 9 bases between. Germline CDR1 GTSNPN, CDR2 SVGIG (reference sequence). The CDR3 extends over 13 amino acids. Study processing details: Reference gene primer amplification gave estimated nucleated cell counts. Sequencing used immunoSEQ multiplex PCR; TCRdb keeps in-frame clones, though not all of them. V and J calls and clone size are given by that table; D and trimming were obtained from the DNA. The repertoire holds 150,000 or so clones, with about 89% as singletons. This chain links TRBV30 with TRBJ1-3; a weak D match, TRBD1 (5 bases). The receptor was derived from a man aged 45-65 years with acute or convalescent COVID-19. The sample was peripheral blood. In DNA, the CDR3 is TGTGCCTGGAAAAGGGGAACTGGAAACACCATATATTTT. Amino acids: CAWKRGTGNTIYF.